These 19 T cell receptor beta chains originate from one sample sequenced in a study of cytomegalovirus exposure and HLA in healthy donors. Generated by immunoSEQ multiplex PCR, the TCRdb table keeps only in-frame clones and is missing some. Here the sample spans some 230,000 clones, approximately 90% being singletons. The sequenced sample consisted of PBMCs. Source of these receptors: a woman aged 18-29 years in good health and CMV-seronegative.

The chain carries TRBV7-6 and TRBJ2-7, with 8 bases aligning to TRBD2. Germline-derived CDR1 and CDR2 are SGHVS and FNYEAQ. J lost 4 bases, V lost 1 base, and 6 bases had no gene match. This CDR3 has 15 amino acids. Here the CDR3 DNA reads TGTGCCAGCAGCTTAGGCGGGGGGTGGTTATACGAGCAGTACTTC. Amino acid sequence: CASSLGGGWLYEQYF.

J is TRBJ2-1 and V is TRBV30; possibly TRBD2 for D (5 bases). The CDR3 length is 14 residues. V was shortened by 2 bases and J by 0 bases, with 8 bases between the two germline ends. In germline, CDR1 is GTSNPN, CDR2 SVGIG (reference sequence). The CDR3 loop is CAWSWEFSYNEQFF. The CDR3 bases are TGTGCCTGGAGTTGGGAGTTCTCCTACAATGAGCAGTTCTTC.

CDR3 residues: CASSRSGTGTEQYF. The CDR3 DNA is TGTGCCAGCAGCCGGTCCGGGACAGGTACCGAGCAGTACTTC. V is TRBV7-9 and J is TRBJ2-7; TRBD1 matches at 8 bases. V gave up 5 bases and J gave up 6 bases; unmatched junction bases: 9. Germline V gene sequence: CDR1 SEHNR, CDR2 FQNEAQ (reference sequence). This CDR3 is 14 amino acids long.

The genes are TRBV30 and TRBJ1-1; 9 bases line up with TRBD1. The germline CDR1 and CDR2 sequences are GTSNPN and SVGIG (reference sequence). Trimming at V came to 0 bases and at J to 11 bases, leaving 4 bases not matched to a gene. This CDR3 region has 12 residues. The CDR3 DNA reads TGTGCCTGGAGTGTACGGGACAGGGAGGCTTTCTTT. Its translation is CAWSVRDREAFF.

The V call is TRBV29-1, the J call TRBJ2-7; tentative D call: TRBD1 (5 bases). V lost 5 bases, J lost 6 bases, and 20 bases lay in between. The CDR3 is 14 amino acids. Germline V gives CDR1 SQVTM, CDR2 ANQGSEA. This CDR3 is CSVSLLGHKSEQYF. CDR3 nucleotides: TGCAGCGTTTCATTACTGGGGCATAAAAGCGAGCAGTACTTC.

This chain joins TRBV30 and TRBJ1-2; 8 nucleotides match TRBD1. This CDR3 region has 12 residues. Germline loops: CDR1 GTSNPN, CDR2 SVGIG (reference sequence). Germline trimming cut 3 bases from V and 8 bases from J; bases unmatched to any gene: 5. The CDR3, as DNA: TGTGCCTGGAGCAGGGGGCTGCTGGGCTACACCTTC. This codes for CAWSRGLLGYTF.

The chain is built from TRBV30 and TRBJ1-5, with unresolved D. The CDR3 covers 13 residues. CDR1 is GTSNPN and CDR2 is SVGIG in the germline V gene (reference sequence). With 0 bases removed from V and 4 bases from J, the gap between germline ends came to 7 bases. The CDR3 is CAWSVHGNQPQHF. The CDR3, as DNA: TGTGCCTGGAGTGTACACGGGAATCAGCCCCAGCATTTT.

The chain couples TRBV12-5 to TRBJ2-2, with 7 bases that match TRBD2. Per germline, CDR1 LGHNT and CDR2 FRNRAP. The length of the CDR3 is 17 residues. V dropped 6 bases and J dropped 1; count of bases not matched to a gene: 11. For the CDR3, the DNA is TGTGCTAGTGGCTTGAGCCACGGGAGGCGGAACACCGGGGAGCTGTTTTTT. Encoded protein: CASGLSHGRRNTGELFF.

This clone was detected a few times. The chain combines TRBV7-9 with TRBJ2-7; D call uncertain. Trimming left V 8 bases short and J 4 bases short, with 12 bases between. The CDR3 contains 12 residues. Germline V gene sequence: CDR1 SEHNR, CDR2 FQNEAQ (reference sequence). The CDR3 reads CASRTGEYEQYF. In DNA form, the CDR3 reads TGTGCCAGCCGCACTGGAGAATACGAGCAGTACTTC.

The rearrangement uses TRBV7-2 and TRBJ2-3; no clear D gene. CDR1 is SGHTA and CDR2 is FQGNSA in the germline V gene. The CDR3 totals 15 residues. The V end lost 2 bases, the J end lost 4 bases, and 13 bases lay between the germline ends. The CDR3 loop reads CASSLSLVPADTQYF. In nucleotides, the CDR3 is TGTGCCAGCAGCTTAAGCCTAGTGCCAGCAGATACGCAGTATTTT.

The chain recombines TRBV7-8 with TRBJ2-7, with 8 bases fitting TRBD1. Germline V CDR1 and CDR2: SGHVS, FQNEAQ. There are 15 residues in the CDR3. V shed 4 bases and J 3 bases; nucleotides not matched to a gene: 8. The chain's CDR3 is CASSSGAGGGYEQYF. The CDR3 region has the DNA TGTGCCAGCAGCTCCGGGGCAGGGGGCGGCTACGAGCAGTACTTC.

The gene calls are TRBV28 and TRBJ1-2; the D is unclear. Trimming took 6 bases from V and 6 from J, leaving 11 bases between them. Germline V CDR1 and CDR2: MDHEN, SYDVKM. The CDR3 is 12 amino acids. CDR3: CASSMRRDGYTF. DNA for the CDR3: TGTGCCAGCAGCATGAGGAGAGATGGCTACACCTTC.

This chain links TRBV27 with TRBJ2-3, with 13 bases lining up with TRBD2. Germline loops: CDR1 MNHEY, CDR2 SMNVEV (reference sequence). The CDR3 has 17 residues. Trimming cost V 5 bases and J 9 bases; bases outside gene matches: 14. CDR3 in DNA: TGTGCCAGCAGTCCCTCGGGGACTAGCGGGATTCTTAGGACGCAGTATTTT. Encoded protein: CASSPSGTSGILRTQYF.

This chain connects TRBV5-1 to TRBJ2-3; 8 bases agree with TRBD2. The CDR3 has 16 residues. Trimming at V came to 3 bases and at J to 0 bases, leaving 6 bases not matched to a gene. Germline values: CDR1 SGHRS, CDR2 YFSETQ. In nucleotides, the CDR3 is TGCGCCAGCAGCTCTGGGACTAGTCTAAGCACAGATACGCAGTATTTT. This codes for CASSSGTSLSTDTQYF.

This clone was seen only a few times. The CDR3 region is CASKSWSGSGNTIYF. The DNA for the CDR3 is TGCGCCAGTAAAAGCTGGTCGGGTTCTGGAAACACCATATATTTT. The genes are TRBV4-1 and TRBJ1-3, with D unresolved. Germline V lookup: CDR1 MGHRA, CDR2 YSYEKL. This CDR3 has 15 residues. V was trimmed by 9 bases and J by 1 base, leaving 16 bases between them.

The chain uses TRBV15 and TRBJ2-1; D possibly corresponds to TRBD2 (5 bases). Germline-derived CDR1 and CDR2 are LNHNV and YYDKDF (reference sequence). Trimming left V 5 bases short and J 0 bases short, with 11 bases between. The CDR3 loop spans 15 amino acids. The CDR3 protein is CATSLERTSYNEQFF. For the CDR3, the DNA is TGTGCCACCAGCCTGGAGCGGACCTCCTACAATGAGCAGTTCTTC.

This clone was observed once. V gene TRBV5-1 combines with J gene TRBJ2-7, with D maybe TRBD2 (6 bases). The germline V and J ends were trimmed by 4 bases and 3 bases, with 14 bases remaining between them. Germline V gene sequence: CDR1 SGHRS, CDR2 YFSETQ. The CDR3 contains 14 residues. Here the CDR3 DNA reads TGCGCCAGCAGCATTAGCGGAGTAAACTACGAGCAGTACTTC. Residues: CASSISGVNYEQYF.

This clone was detected once. This chain joins TRBV19 and TRBJ1-2; D gene uncertain. V dropped 2 bases and J dropped 4 bases, with 14 bases sitting between them. Looked up from germline, CDR1 is LNHDA and CDR2 is SQIVND (reference sequence). This CDR3 is 15 amino acids long. This chain's CDR3 is CASSITRDVGYGYTF. DNA of the CDR3: TGTGCCAGTAGTATAACTCGGGATGTCGGCTATGGCTACACCTTC.

Only one count was recorded for this clone. The chain joins TRBV6-6 to TRBJ2-7, with 8 bases fitting TRBD1. Losses at the gene ends were 9 bases for V and 3 bases for J; bases not matched to a gene: 7. The length of the CDR3 is 13 residues. The germline CDR1 and CDR2 sequences are MNHNY and SVGAGI (reference sequence). The chain's CDR3 is CASRTGPNYEQYF. The CDR3, as DNA: TGTGCCAGTCGGACAGGGCCAAACTACGAGCAGTACTTC.